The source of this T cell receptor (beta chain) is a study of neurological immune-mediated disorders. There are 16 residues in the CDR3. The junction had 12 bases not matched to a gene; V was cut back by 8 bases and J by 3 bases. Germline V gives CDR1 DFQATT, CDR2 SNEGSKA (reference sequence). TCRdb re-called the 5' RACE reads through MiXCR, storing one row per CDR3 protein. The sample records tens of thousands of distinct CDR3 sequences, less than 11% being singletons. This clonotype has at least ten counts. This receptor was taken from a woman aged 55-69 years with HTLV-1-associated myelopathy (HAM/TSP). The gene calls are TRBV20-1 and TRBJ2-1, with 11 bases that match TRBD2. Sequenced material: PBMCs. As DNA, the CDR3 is TGCAGTTCCTATAGCGGGGGGGCGTTTTTCTACAATGAGCAGTTCTTC. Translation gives CSSYSGGAFFYNEQFF.